Each of the 30 T cell receptor beta chains below was sequenced from the same sample in a study of cytomegalovirus exposure and HLA in healthy donors. PCR involved 60 Vbeta and 13 Jbeta primers. The repertoire was sequenced with immunoSEQ multiplex PCR; TCRdb's copy has only in-frame clones and lacks some. The sample records about 170,000 clones, around 80% being singletons. Sequencing used PBMCs. These receptors originate from a woman aged 50 to 60 in good health and CMV-seropositive.

By share, this clone counts as medium-sized. The chain couples TRBV7-9 to TRBJ2-7, with a possible D match to TRBD1 (6 bases). Germline CDR1 is SEHNR and CDR2 is FQNEAQ (reference sequence). The CDR3 consists of 14 residues. V gave up 5 bases and J gave up 0 bases, with 11 bases separating them. CDR3 nucleotide sequence: TGTGCCAGCAGCCAACAGGGCTACTCCTACGAGCAGTACTTC. It translates to CASSQQGYSYEQYF.

This rearrangement joins TRBV4-3 to TRBJ1-2, with D unresolved. Germline V CDR1 and CDR2: LGHNA, YSLEER. The CDR3 totals 15 residues. V shed 0 bases and J shed 3 bases, with 11 bases lying between them. The DNA for the CDR3 is TGCGCCAGCAGCCAAGATTTGGAGAGCTACTATGGCTACACCTTC. Its translation is CASSQDLESYYGYTF.

V is TRBV7-9 and J is TRBJ2-3; 9 nucleotides line up with TRBD1. From germline, CDR1 is SEHNR and CDR2 FQNEAQ (reference sequence). This CDR3 has 15 residues. The J segment lost 4 bases and the V segment lost 6 bases, leaving 8 bases of the junction unmatched. The CDR3 reads CASRWDRVGPDTQYF. For the CDR3, the DNA is TGTGCCAGCAGATGGGACAGGGTCGGTCCAGATACGCAGTATTTT.

The genes are TRBV6-5 and TRBJ2-1, with 8 bases lining up with TRBD2. Unmatched junction bases numbered 3, after V lost 6 bases and J lost 5 bases. The CDR3 covers 13 residues. The V gene's germline CDR1 is MNHEY and CDR2 SVGAGI. The CDR3 DNA sequence: TGTGCCAGCAGACGGGGGGGAAACAATGAGCAGTTCTTC. Its protein is CASRRGGNNEQFF.

The J gene is TRBJ2-7, the V gene TRBV5-8, with 7 positions matching TRBD1. This CDR3 is built from 12 residues. J was trimmed by 3 bases and V by 10 bases; bases with no gene match: 7. Germline loops: CDR1 SGHTS, CDR2 YDEGEE. The CDR3 region has the DNA TGTGCCGATAAGGCAGGGGGCTACGAGCAGTACTTC. Protein: CADKAGGYEQYF.

The rearrangement uses TRBV11-3 and TRBJ1-1, with D perhaps matching TRBD1 (6 bases). CDR1 and CDR2 (germline): SGHNT, YENEEA. The CDR3 length is 13 residues. The germline V and J ends were trimmed by 5 bases and 3 bases, with 10 bases remaining between them. The CDR3 reads CASSEQGYTEAFF. The CDR3 DNA follows: TGTGCCAGCAGCGAGCAGGGGTACACTGAAGCTTTCTTT. The full variable domain, in which reference TRBV11-3 and TRBJ1-1 provide the parts outside the CDR3, is EAGVVQSPRYKIIEKKQPVAFWCNPISGHNTLYWYLQNLGQGPELLIRYENEEAVDDSQLPKDRFSAERLKGVDSTLKIQPAELGDSAVYLCASSEQGYTEAFFGQGTRLTVV.

A note on this clone: At one end the junction does not follow the germline gene, possibly because of a read error. Written as DNA, the CDR3 is TGTGCCAGCAGTGACCGATCTGGGGCCAACGGCCTGACTTTC. This sequence encodes CASSDRSGANGLTF. The chain uses TRBV2 and TRBJ2-6, with D perhaps matching TRBD1 (5 bases). This CDR3 is built from 14 residues. Germline V lookup: CDR1 SNHLY, CDR2 FYNNEI.

This clone has just one count. V gene TRBV14 combines with J gene TRBJ2-1; 7 bases are shared with TRBD2. The V gene end was trimmed by 4 bases and the J gene end by 7 bases; junction bases not matched to a gene: 4. Germline CDR1 SGHDN, CDR2 FVKESK. CDR3 length: 13 amino acids. CDR3 protein: CASSLWEGNEQFF. The CDR3 DNA reads as TGTGCCAGCAGCCTCTGGGAGGGGAATGAGCAGTTCTTC. The entire variable domain, with the rest obtained from reference TRBV14 and TRBJ2-1, is as follows: EAGVTQFPSHSVIEKGQTVTLRCDPISGHDNLYWYRRVMGKEIKFLLHFVKESKQDESGMPNNRFLAERTGGTYSTLKVQPAELEDSGVYFCASSLWEGNEQFFGPGTRLTVL.

The rearrangement uses TRBV19 and TRBJ2-7; D is perhaps TRBD2 (6 bases). This CDR3 contains 15 residues. Germline V gives CDR1 LNHDA, CDR2 SQIVND (reference sequence). With 3 bases removed from V and 0 bases from J, the gap between germline ends came to 12 bases. CDR3: CASSIWRDSSYEQYF. The CDR3 region has the DNA TGTGCCAGTAGTATCTGGAGGGATAGCTCCTACGAGCAGTACTTC.

V gene TRBV5-4 combines with J gene TRBJ1-4; possible D gene TRBD1, 5 bases. Germline CDR1 and CDR2: SGHNT and YYREEE (reference sequence). CDR3 size: 11 residues. V was shortened by 6 bases and J by 10 bases, with 10 bases between the two germline ends. The chain's CDR3 is CASTQGGKLFF. The CDR3 coding sequence is TGTGCCAGCACCCAGGGTGGAAAACTGTTTTTT. Full variable domain (rest looked up from reference TRBV5-4 and TRBJ1-4): ETGVTQSPTHLIKTRGQQVTLRCSSQSGHNTVSWYQQALGQGPQFIFQYYREEENGRGNFPPRFSGLQFPNYSSELNVNALELDDSALYLCASTQGGKLFFGSGTQLSVL.

V usage is TRBV9 and J usage is TRBJ2-3; TRBD1 might be the D (6 bases). This CDR3 has 15 residues. Trimming shortened V by 5 bases and J by 0 bases, and 13 bases separated the two germline ends. The V gene's germline CDR1 is SGDLS and CDR2 YYNGEE. CDR3 protein: CASSLDSPSTDTQYF. The CDR3 coding sequence is TGTGCCAGCAGTCTGGACAGTCCTAGCACAGATACGCAGTATTTT.

The sample holds a few counts of this clone. J is TRBJ2-7 and V is TRBV4-3; 12 bases match TRBD2. Germline V gives CDR1 LGHNA, CDR2 YSLEER. After removal of 4 bases from V and 1 base from J, the junction contained 14 bases not matched to a gene. This CDR3 has 19 residues. The CDR3 loop reads CASSLGLAGPSGESYEQYF. The CDR3 region has the DNA TGCGCCAGCAGCCTGGGACTAGCGGGCCCCAGCGGGGAGTCCTACGAGCAGTACTTC.

The chain has TRBV15 and TRBJ1-1; no clear D. Germline CDR1 is LNHNV and CDR2 is YYDKDF (reference sequence). V lost 4 bases to trimming and J lost 5 bases, with 11 bases between them. There are 13 residues in the CDR3. CDR3 sequence: CATSTRGRTEAFF. The CDR3 DNA reads as TGTGCCACCAGCACCCGAGGAAGAACTGAAGCTTTCTTT.

This clone was observed once. The genes are TRBV5-8 and TRBJ1-1, with D tentatively TRBD1 (5 bases). CDR3 size: 14 residues. The V end lost 0 bases, the J end lost 3 bases, and 9 bases lay between the germline ends. The germline V gene has CDR1 SGHTS and CDR2 YDEGEE. For the CDR3, the DNA is TGTGCCAGCAGCTTGGGACAGATATACACTGAAGCTTTCTTT. It encodes CASSLGQIYTEAFF.

Comments on this clone: At one boundary the junction diverges from the germline segment, which might be a read error. The chain combines TRBV2 with TRBJ2-5; 8 bases agree with TRBD1. The CDR3 is 14 residues long. Germline V CDR1 and CDR2: SNHLY, FYNNEI. The CDR3 DNA follows: TGTGCCACCAGTACCGACAGGGGCCCCGGGGCCCAGTACTTC. Translated, it gives CATSTDRGPGAQYF.

V is TRBV28 and J is TRBJ1-6, with D possibly being TRBD1 (5 bases). Between the trimmed V and J ends, which lost 3 bases and 1 base, there was a span of 10 bases. The CDR3 runs 16 residues. Germline V gene sequence: CDR1 MDHEN, CDR2 SYDVKM. CDR3 amino acids: CASSFGGGSYNSPLHF. CDR3 coding DNA: TGTGCCAGCAGTTTTGGTGGGGGGTCCTATAATTCACCCCTCCACTTT.

The CDR3 is CASSQEISASTGELFF. CDR3 bases: TGCGCCAGCAGCCAAGAGATTAGCGCGTCCACCGGGGAGCTGTTTTTT. The J gene is TRBJ2-2, the V gene TRBV4-3, with a weak D call TRBD2 (5 bases). Germline V gene lookup returns CDR1 LGHNA and CDR2 YSLEER. This CDR3 comprises 16 residues. Trimming pared 0 bases from V and 4 bases from J, leaving 12 bases between.

The chain employs TRBV28 and TRBJ1-1; weak D call: TRBD1 (5 bases). The CDR3 has 13 residues. Trimming cost V 6 bases and J 3 bases, with 11 bases left between them. The V gene's germline CDR1 is MDHEN and CDR2 SYDVKM. The CDR3 nucleotides are TGTGCCAGCAGCTTAAGGGGTTACACTGAAGCTTTCTTT. This gives the protein CASSLRGYTEAFF.

CDR3: CASSFSAYEQYF. CDR3 bases: TGTGCCAGCAGCTTTAGTGCTTACGAGCAGTACTTC. The genes are TRBV7-2 and TRBJ2-7; D gene unclear. The CDR3 is 12 residues long. CDR1 and CDR2 (germline): SGHTA, FQGNSA. V dropped 3 bases and J dropped 4 bases, with 7 bases sitting between them.

This rearrangement joins TRBV7-9 to TRBJ2-1, with D hard to call. Trimming stripped 5 bases from V and 6 bases from J, with 20 bases between. Germline V gives CDR1 SEHNR, CDR2 FQNEAQ (reference sequence). CDR3 length equals 16 residues. The CDR3 spells CASSPSGSRSGNEQFF. The CDR3 DNA follows: TGTGCCAGCAGCCCGTCCGGTTCCCGGTCAGGCAATGAGCAGTTCTTC.

The chain has TRBV6-5 and TRBJ2-5, with D uncertain. With the DNA end fitting TRBJ2-7 better, the J assignment may be wrong. Germline V CDR1 and CDR2: MNHEY, SVGAGI. The CDR3 sequence is 14 residues long. CDR3 residues: CASSRPHAVYEQYF. CDR3 bases: TGTGCCAGCAGCAGGCCCCATGCCGTCTACGAGCAGTACTTC.

The chain's CDR3 is CASRYQRGYNEQFF. CDR3 nucleotides: TGTGCCAGCAGGTACCAGCGGGGATACAATGAGCAGTTCTTC. The chain has TRBV2 and TRBJ2-1, with 7 bases that match TRBD2. In germline, CDR1 is SNHLY, CDR2 FYNNEI. The CDR3 extends over 14 amino acids. V lost 6 bases to trimming and J lost 4 bases; unmatched junction nucleotides: 6.

The chain couples TRBV29-1 to TRBJ1-4, with D uncertain. V gave up 8 bases and J gave up 0 bases, with 10 bases separating them. The CDR3 loop spans 13 amino acids. CDR1 and CDR2 (germline): SQVTM, ANQGSEA. The CDR3 bases are TGCAGCTTCTCACATGCAACTAATGAAAAACTGTTTTTT. Protein product: CSFSHATNEKLFF.

The V gene is TRBV5-4, the J gene TRBJ2-4; 8 nucleotides agree with TRBD1. J gave up 7 bases and V 3 bases, and 9 bases lay outside the gene matches. The CDR3 runs 15 residues. Germline V gene lookup returns CDR1 SGHNT and CDR2 YYREEE (reference sequence). The CDR3 nucleotides are TGTGCCAGCAGCTCGCCGACAGGGGAAACGAACATTCAGTACTTC. This gives the protein CASSSPTGETNIQYF.

V usage is TRBV19 and J usage is TRBJ2-5, with TRBD2 matching 8 bases. Losses at the gene ends were 5 bases for V and 5 bases for J; bases not matched to a gene: 7. CDR1 and CDR2 (germline): LNHDA, SQIVND (reference sequence). CDR3 length: 14 amino acids. CDR3 loop: CASSPGLVGETQYF. The CDR3 nucleotides read TGTGCCAGTAGTCCGGGACTAGTGGGGGAGACCCAGTACTTC.

The chain has TRBV4-1 and TRBJ1-2; D is uncertain. The CDR3 sequence is 16 residues long. Germline loops: CDR1 MGHRA, CDR2 YSYEKL. The V end was cut by 1 base, the J end by 5 bases, with 17 bases between. The CDR3 protein is CASSQAGSGRSYGYTF. The CDR3 DNA reads TGCGCCAGCAGCCAAGCTGGCAGTGGGAGAAGTTATGGCTACACCTTC.

CDR3 region: CASSYGGNEKLFF. The CDR3, as DNA: TGTGCCAGCAGCTACGGGGGGAATGAAAAACTGTTTTTT. The V gene is TRBV7-2, the J gene TRBJ1-4; D might be TRBD1 (5 bases). The CDR3 length is 13 residues. In germline, CDR1 is SGHTA, CDR2 FQGNSA. The V end was cut by 4 bases, the J end by 5 bases, with 8 bases between.

The V call is TRBV30, the J call TRBJ2-5, with D unclear. The CDR3 runs to 12 residues. Germline values: CDR1 GTSNPN, CDR2 SVGIG (reference sequence). Trimming pared 4 bases from V and 2 bases from J, leaving 8 bases between. The CDR3 DNA follows: TGTGCCTGGAATACCGGGCAAGAGACCCAGTACTTC. Protein product: CAWNTGQETQYF. Complete variable domain (other parts from reference TRBV30 and TRBJ2-5): SQTIHQWPATLVQPVGSPLSLECTVEGTSNPNLYWYRQAAGRGLQLLFYSVGIGQISSEVPQNLSASRPQDRQFILSSKKLLLSDSGFYLCAWNTGQETQYFGPGTRLLVL.

The gene calls are TRBV5-5 and TRBJ2-3; maybe TRBD1 (6 bases). The V and J ends lost 2 bases and 5 bases respectively, with 15 bases between them. In germline, CDR1 is SGHKS, CDR2 YYEKEE (reference sequence). The CDR3 contains 15 residues. The chain's CDR3 is CASSFTGTPLDTQYF. CDR3 DNA: TGTGCCAGCAGCTTTACCGGGACACCTTTAGATACGCAGTATTTT.

This chain connects TRBV7-9 to TRBJ1-6; weak D call: TRBD1 (6 bases). The V end was cut by 8 bases, the J end by 7 bases, with 12 bases between. The CDR3 loop spans 13 amino acids. Germline assignment: CDR1 SEHNR and CDR2 FQNEAQ (reference sequence). CDR3 amino acids: CASGTLSNSPLHF. Here the CDR3 DNA reads TGTGCCAGCGGGACATTATCGAATTCACCCCTCCACTTT.